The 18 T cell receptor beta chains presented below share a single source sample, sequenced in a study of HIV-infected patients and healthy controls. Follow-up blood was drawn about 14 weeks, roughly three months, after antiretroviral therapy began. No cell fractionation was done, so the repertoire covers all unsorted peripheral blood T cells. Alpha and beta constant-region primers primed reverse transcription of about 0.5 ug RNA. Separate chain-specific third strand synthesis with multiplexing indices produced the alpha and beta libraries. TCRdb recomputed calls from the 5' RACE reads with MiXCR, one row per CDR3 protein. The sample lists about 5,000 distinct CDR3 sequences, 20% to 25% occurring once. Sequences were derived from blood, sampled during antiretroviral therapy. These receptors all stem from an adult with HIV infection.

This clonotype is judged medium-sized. For the CDR3, the DNA is TGTGCCAGCAGCGTAGCGGGGCTAGCGGGCACCAATGAGCAGTTCTTC. This translates into CASSVAGLAGTNEQFF. The V call is TRBV9, the J call TRBJ2-1; TRBD2 matches 8 bases. V dropped 0 bases and J dropped 6; count of bases not matched to a gene: 8. The CDR3 is 16 amino acids. The germline V gene encodes CDR1 SGDLS and CDR2 YYNGEE.

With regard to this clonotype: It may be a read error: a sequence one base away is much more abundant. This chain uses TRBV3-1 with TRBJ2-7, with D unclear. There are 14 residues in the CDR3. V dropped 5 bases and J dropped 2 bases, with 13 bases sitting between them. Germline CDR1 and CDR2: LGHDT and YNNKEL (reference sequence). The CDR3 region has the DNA TGTGCCAGCAGCAACCTAGTGGCGGCCTACGAGCAGTACTTC. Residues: CASSNLVAAYEQYF.

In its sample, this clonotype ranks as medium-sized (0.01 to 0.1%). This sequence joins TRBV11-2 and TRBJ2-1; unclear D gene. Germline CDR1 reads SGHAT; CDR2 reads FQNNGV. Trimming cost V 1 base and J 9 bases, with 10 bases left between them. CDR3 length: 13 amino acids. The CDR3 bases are TGTGCCAGCAGCTTAGTCCCCAACGGTGAGCAGTTCTTC. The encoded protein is CASSLVPNGEQFF.

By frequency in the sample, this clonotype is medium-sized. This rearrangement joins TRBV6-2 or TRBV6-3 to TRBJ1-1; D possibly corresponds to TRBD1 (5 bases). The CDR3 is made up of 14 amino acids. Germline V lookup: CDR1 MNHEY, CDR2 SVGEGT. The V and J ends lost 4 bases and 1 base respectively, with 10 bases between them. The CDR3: CASSLNTGNTEAFF. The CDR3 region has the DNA TGTGCCAGCAGTTTGAATACAGGGAACACTGAAGCTTTCTTT.

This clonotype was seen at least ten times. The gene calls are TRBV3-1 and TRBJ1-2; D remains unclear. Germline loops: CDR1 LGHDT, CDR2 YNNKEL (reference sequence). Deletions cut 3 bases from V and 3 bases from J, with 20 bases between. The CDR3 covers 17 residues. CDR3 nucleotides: TGTGCCAGCAGCCATGGACTGGTCGGAGCGGCCCACTATGGCTACACCTTC. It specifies CASSHGLVGAAHYGYTF. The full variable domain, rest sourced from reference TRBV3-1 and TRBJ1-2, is DTAVSQTPKYLVTQMGNDKSIKCEQNLGHDTMYWYKQDSKKFLKIMFSYNNKELIINETVPNRFSPKSPDKAHLNLHINSLELGDSAVYFCASSHGLVGAAHYGYTFGSGTRLTVV.

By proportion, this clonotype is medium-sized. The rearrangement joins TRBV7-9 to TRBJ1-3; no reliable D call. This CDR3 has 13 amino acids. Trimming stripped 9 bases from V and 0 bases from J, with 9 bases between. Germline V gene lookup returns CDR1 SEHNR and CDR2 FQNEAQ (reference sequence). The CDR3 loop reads CASSLDSGNTIYF. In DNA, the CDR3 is TGTGCCAGTTCTTTGGACTCTGGAAACACCATATATTTT.

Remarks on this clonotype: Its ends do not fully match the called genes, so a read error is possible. The CDR3: CASTGTGVGNQHQHF. In DNA form, the CDR3 reads TGTGCCAGCACCGGGACAGGGGTTGGCAATCAGCACCAGCATTTT. The chain combines TRBV2 with TRBJ1-5; 10 bases are shared with TRBD1. CDR3 size: 15 residues. Germline V gene data show CDR1 as SNHLY and CDR2 as FYNNEI. The variable domain in full, completed from reference TRBV2 and TRBJ1-5, reads EPEVTQTPSHQVTQMGQEVILRCVPISNHLYFYWYRQILGQKVEFLVSFYNNEISEKSEIFDDQFSVERPDGSNFTLKIRSTKLEDSAMYFCASTGTGVGNQHQHFGDGTRLSIL.

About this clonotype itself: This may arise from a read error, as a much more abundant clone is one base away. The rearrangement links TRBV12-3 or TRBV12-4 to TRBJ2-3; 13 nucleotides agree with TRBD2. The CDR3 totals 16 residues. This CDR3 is CASSSTSGGARDTKYF. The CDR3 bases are TGTGCCAGCAGTTCTACTAGCGGGGGGGCCAGGGATACGAAGTATTTT.

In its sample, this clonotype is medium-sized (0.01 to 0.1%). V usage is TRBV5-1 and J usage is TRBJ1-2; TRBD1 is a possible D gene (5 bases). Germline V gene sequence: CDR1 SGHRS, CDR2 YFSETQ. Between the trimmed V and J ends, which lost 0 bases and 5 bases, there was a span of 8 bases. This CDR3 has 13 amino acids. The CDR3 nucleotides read TGCGCCAGCAGCTTGGATGGACAATATGGCTACACCTTC. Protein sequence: CASSLDGQYGYTF.

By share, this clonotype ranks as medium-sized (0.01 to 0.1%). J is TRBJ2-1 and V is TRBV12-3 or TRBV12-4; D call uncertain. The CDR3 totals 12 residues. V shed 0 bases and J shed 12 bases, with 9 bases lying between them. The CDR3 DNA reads TGTGCCAGCAGTTTAGCCAGGAACGTGCAGTTCTTC. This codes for CASSLARNVQFF.

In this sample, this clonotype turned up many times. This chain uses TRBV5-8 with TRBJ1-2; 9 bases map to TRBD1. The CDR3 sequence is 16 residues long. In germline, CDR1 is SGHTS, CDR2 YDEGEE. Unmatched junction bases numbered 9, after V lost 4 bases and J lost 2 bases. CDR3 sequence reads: CASSVQAGQGNYGYTF. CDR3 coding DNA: TGTGCCAGCAGCGTCCAGGCTGGACAGGGGAACTATGGCTACACCTTC.

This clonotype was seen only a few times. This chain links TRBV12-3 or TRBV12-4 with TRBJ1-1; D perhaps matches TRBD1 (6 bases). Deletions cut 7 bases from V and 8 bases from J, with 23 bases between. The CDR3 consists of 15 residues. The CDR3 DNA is TGTGCCAGCACAATGTTCCCCGGGGGGGCGGCAGAAGCTTTCTTT. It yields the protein CASTMFPGGAAEAFF.

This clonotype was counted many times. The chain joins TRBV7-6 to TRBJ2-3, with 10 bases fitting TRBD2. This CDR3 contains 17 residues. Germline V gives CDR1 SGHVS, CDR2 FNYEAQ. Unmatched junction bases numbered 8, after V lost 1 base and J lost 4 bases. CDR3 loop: CASSLEASGGSSDTQYF. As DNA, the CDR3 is TGTGCCAGCAGCTTAGAGGCTAGCGGGGGCTCATCAGATACGCAGTATTTT. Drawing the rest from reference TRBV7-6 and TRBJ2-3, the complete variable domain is GAGVSQSPRYKVTKRGQDVALRCDPISGHVSLYWYRQALGQGPEFLTYFNYEAQQDKSGLPNDRFSAERPEGSISTLTIQRTEQRDSAMYRCASSLEASGGSSDTQYFGPGTRLTVL.

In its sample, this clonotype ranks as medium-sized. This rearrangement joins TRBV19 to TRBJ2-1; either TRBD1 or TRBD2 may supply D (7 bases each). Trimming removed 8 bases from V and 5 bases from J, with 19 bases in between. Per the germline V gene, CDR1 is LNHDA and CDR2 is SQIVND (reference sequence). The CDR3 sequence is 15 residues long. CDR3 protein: CASGGAAGGDNEQFF. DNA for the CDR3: TGTGCCAGTGGGGGGGCGGCAGGGGGTGACAATGAGCAGTTCTTC.

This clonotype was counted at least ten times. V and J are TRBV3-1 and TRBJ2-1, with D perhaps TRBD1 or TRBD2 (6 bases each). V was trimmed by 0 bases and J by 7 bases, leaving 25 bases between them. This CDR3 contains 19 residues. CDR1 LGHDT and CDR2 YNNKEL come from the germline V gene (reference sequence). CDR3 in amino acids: CASSQEGGRSTTRGNEQFF. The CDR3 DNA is TGTGCCAGCAGCCAAGAAGGGGGGCGTAGCACCACAAGAGGTAATGAGCAGTTCTTC.

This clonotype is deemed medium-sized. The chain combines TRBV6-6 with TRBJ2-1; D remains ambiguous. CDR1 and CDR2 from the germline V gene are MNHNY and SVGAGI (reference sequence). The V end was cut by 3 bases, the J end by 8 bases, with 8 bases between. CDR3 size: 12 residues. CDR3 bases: TGTGCCAGCAGTTATAATACCGATGAGCAGTTCTTC. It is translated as CASSYNTDEQFF.

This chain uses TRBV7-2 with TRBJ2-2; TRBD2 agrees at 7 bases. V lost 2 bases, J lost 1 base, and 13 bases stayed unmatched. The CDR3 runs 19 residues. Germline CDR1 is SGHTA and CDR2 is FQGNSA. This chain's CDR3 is CASSLRGGAQVLNTGELFF. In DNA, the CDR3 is TGTGCCAGCAGCTTAAGGGGAGGGGCCCAGGTCTTGAACACCGGGGAGCTGTTTTTT.

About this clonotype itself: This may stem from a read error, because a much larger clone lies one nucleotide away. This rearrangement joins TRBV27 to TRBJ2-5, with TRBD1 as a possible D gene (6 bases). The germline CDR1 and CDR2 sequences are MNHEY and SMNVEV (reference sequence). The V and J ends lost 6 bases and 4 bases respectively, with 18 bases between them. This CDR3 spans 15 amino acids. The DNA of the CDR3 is TGTGCCAGCAGGCCCCTGATGGGGGCGGGAGAGACCCAGTACTTC. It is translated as CASRPLMGAGETQYF.